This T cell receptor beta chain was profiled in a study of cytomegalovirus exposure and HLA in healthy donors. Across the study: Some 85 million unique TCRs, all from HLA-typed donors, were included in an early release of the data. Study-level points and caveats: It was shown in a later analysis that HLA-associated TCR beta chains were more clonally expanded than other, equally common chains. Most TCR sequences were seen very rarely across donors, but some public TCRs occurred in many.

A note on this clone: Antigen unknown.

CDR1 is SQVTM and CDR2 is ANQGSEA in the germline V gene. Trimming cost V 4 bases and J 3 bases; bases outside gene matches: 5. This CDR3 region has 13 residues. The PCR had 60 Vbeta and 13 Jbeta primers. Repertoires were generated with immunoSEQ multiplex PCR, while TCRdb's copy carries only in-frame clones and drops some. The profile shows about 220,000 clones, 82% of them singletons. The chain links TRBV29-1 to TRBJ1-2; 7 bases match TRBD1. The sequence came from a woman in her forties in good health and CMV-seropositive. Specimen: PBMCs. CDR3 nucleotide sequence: TGCAGCGTTGTAGGCAGGGGGGACTATGGCTACACCTTC. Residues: CSVVGRGDYGYTF. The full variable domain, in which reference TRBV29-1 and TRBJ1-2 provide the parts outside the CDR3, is SAVISQKPSRDICQRGTSLTIQCQVDSQVTMMFWYRQQPGQSLTLIATANQGSEATYESGFVIDKFPISRPNLTFSTLTVSNMSPEDSSIYLCSVVGRGDYGYTFGSGTRLTVV.